Shown below are 21 T cell receptor beta chains from a single sample sequenced in a study of CD8 T cells in ankylosing spondylitis. Overall study findings and caveats: Roughly eight highly homologous variants made up a TCR beta motif that seemed to typify ankylosing spondylitis blood.

Antigens of these TCRs are unknown. TCRdb redid the calling of the 5' RACE reads with MiXCR, one entry per CDR3 protein. Of 700,000 to 1,000,000 distinct CDR3 sequences listed, about 11% are singletons. The sequencing input was blood, either unsorted or a sorted T cell fraction (not recorded which). These receptors all come from a male donor with ankylosing spondylitis.

This clonotype turned up a few times. The J gene is TRBJ2-2, the V gene TRBV24-1; a possible D gene is TRBD2 (5 bases). The CDR3 consists of 16 residues. Per germline, CDR1 KGHDR and CDR2 SFDVKD. V dropped 1 base and J dropped 6 bases, with 14 bases sitting between them. This CDR3 reads CATSDFELGYAGELFF. The CDR3, as DNA: TGTGCCACCAGTGATTTTGAACTAGGGTACGCCGGGGAGCTGTTTTTT.

The rearrangement uses TRBV18 and TRBJ1-5; D gene ambiguous. CDR3 length: 14 residues. Trimming cost V 2 bases and J 5 bases, with 10 bases left between them. Germline assignment: CDR1 KGHSH and CDR2 LQKENI. Here the CDR3 reads CASSPDGRDQPQHF. In DNA, the CDR3 is TGTGCCAGCTCACCAGACGGAAGGGATCAGCCCCAGCATTTT. The entire variable domain, with the rest obtained from reference TRBV18 and TRBJ1-5, is as follows: NAGVMQNPRHLVRRRGQEARLRCSPMKGHSHVYWYRQLPEEGLKFMVYLQKENIIDESGMPKERFSAEFPKEGPSILRIQQVVRGDSAAYFCASSPDGRDQPQHFGDGTRLSIL.

This clonotype showed up just a few times. The genes are TRBV6-1 and TRBJ1-2, with a possible D match to TRBD1 (6 bases). CDR3 length: 16 amino acids. Deletions cut 6 bases from V and 4 bases from J, with 21 bases between. Germline-derived CDR1 and CDR2 are MNHNS and SASEGT. CDR3 nucleotide sequence: TGTGCCAGCAGCCGGGGGCGGCTCGCCTCCTCCTATGGCTACACCTTC. Its protein product is CASSRGRLASSYGYTF.

The rearrangement uses TRBV20-1 and TRBJ2-5, with 12 nucleotides matching TRBD1. V lost 0 bases and J lost 5; bases outside the gene matches: 10. This CDR3 region has 17 residues. Germline V gives CDR1 DFQATT, CDR2 SNEGSKA (reference sequence). The CDR3 DNA reads as TGCAGTGCTAGAGATCTCCGGGACAGGGGGCTTCGGGAGACCCAGTACTTC. Translated: CSARDLRDRGLRETQYF.

This chain links TRBV7-2 with TRBJ2-5; 11 nucleotides align to TRBD2. The CDR3 consists of 18 residues. V lost 0 bases to trimming and J lost 1 base; unmatched junction nucleotides: 7. Germline lookup yields CDR1 SGHTA and CDR2 FQGNSA. The CDR3 region has the DNA TGTGCCAGCAGCTTAGCCGGTCTAGCGGGAGGAGGCCAAGAGACCCAGTACTTC. Translating gives CASSLAGLAGGGQETQYF. Full variable domain (remainder filled in from reference TRBV7-2 and TRBJ2-5): GAGVSQSPSNKVTEKGKDVELRCDPISGHTALYWYRQSLGQGLEFLIYFQGNSAPDKSGLPSDRFSAERTGGSVSTLTIQRTQQEDSAVYLCASSLAGLAGGGQETQYFGPGTRLLVL.

The sample holds a few counts of this clonotype. The rearrangement joins TRBV10-3 to TRBJ2-2; 9 bases match TRBD1. Germline V CDR1 and CDR2: ENHRY, SYGVKD. V lost 5 bases, J lost 7 bases, and 8 bases stayed unmatched. The CDR3 length is 15 residues. In DNA, the CDR3 is TGTGCCATCAGTTCCCGGGACAGGGATGGCGGGGAGCTGTTTTTT. Its translation is CAISSRDRDGGELFF.

This clonotype was counted between two and nine times. The chain's CDR3 is CASSFGDRAFQPQHF. CDR3 nucleotide sequence: TGTGCCAGCAGCTTTGGGGACAGGGCTTTTCAGCCCCAGCATTTT. The V call is TRBV7-2, the J call TRBJ1-5, with 9 bases fitting TRBD1. From germline, CDR1 is SGHTA and CDR2 FQGNSA. Trimming removed 3 bases from V and 6 bases from J; junction bases left unmatched: 6. This CDR3 has 15 residues.

This clonotype was picked up many times. The J gene is TRBJ1-1, the V gene TRBV9; D possibly corresponds to TRBD1 (5 bases). Germline lookup yields CDR1 SGDLS and CDR2 YYNGEE. The V gene lost 0 bases and the J gene lost 5 bases, with 14 bases spanning the gap. This CDR3 comprises 15 residues. CDR3 region: CASSVDGGGKTEAFF. DNA of the CDR3: TGTGCCAGCAGCGTAGACGGGGGAGGGAAGACTGAAGCTTTCTTT.

This clonotype has just a few counts. This chain uses TRBV6-1 with TRBJ1-6; weak D call: TRBD1 (5 bases). Germline V gene sequence: CDR1 MNHNS, CDR2 SASEGT. Trimming shortened V by 8 bases and J by 10 bases, and 21 bases separated the two germline ends. The CDR3 has 15 residues. CDR3 in DNA: TGTGCCAGCTCCGTTGCGGGGCATCCCCGCTCACCCCTCCACTTT. Its translation is CASSVAGHPRSPLHF.

The J gene is TRBJ1-3, the V gene TRBV7-6; D unclear. The CDR3 extends over 14 amino acids. Looked up from germline, CDR1 is SGHVS and CDR2 is FNYEAQ. The V and J ends lost 3 bases and 0 bases respectively, with 6 bases between them. DNA of the CDR3: TGTGCCAGCAGCTTGGCACGCTCTGGAAACACCATATATTTT. Its translation: CASSLARSGNTIYF.

The chain uses TRBV20-1 and TRBJ2-2, with no clear D. V lost 3 bases and J lost 3, with 5 bases in between. CDR3 size: 12 residues. Germline-derived CDR1 and CDR2 are DFQATT and SNEGSKA (reference sequence). CDR3 nucleotide sequence: TGCAGTGCTAGCTCCGACACCGGGGAGCTGTTTTTT. Its translation: CSASSDTGELFF.

V and J are TRBV6-5 and TRBJ2-1, with D perhaps given as TRBD1 or TRBD2 (5 bases each). The V gene's germline CDR1 is MNHEY and CDR2 SVGAGI. Between the trimmed V and J ends, which lost 2 bases and 0 bases, there was a span of 8 bases. CDR3 size: 15 residues. The CDR3, as DNA: TGTGCCAGCAGTTACGGGGGTCTCTCCTACAATGAGCAGTTCTTC. Translation gives CASSYGGLSYNEQFF.

This clonotype appeared a few times. The chain uses TRBV18 and TRBJ2-5, with TRBD2 identical over 8 bases. V dropped 3 bases and J dropped 4; count of bases not matched to a gene: 7. CDR1 is KGHSH, CDR2 LQKENI, per germline. The CDR3 runs 15 residues. The CDR3 spells CASSPNGGAGETQYF. The CDR3 region has the DNA TGTGCCAGCTCACCCAACGGGGGGGCCGGAGAGACCCAGTACTTC.

The rearrangement uses TRBV10-3 and TRBJ2-3, with TRBD1 as a possible D gene (6 bases). V dropped 6 bases and J dropped 2 bases, with 12 bases sitting between them. Germline V lookup: CDR1 ENHRY, CDR2 SYGVKD. This CDR3 has 14 residues. The CDR3 loop is CAIREQGLTDTQYF. CDR3 nucleotide sequence: TGTGCCATCAGGGAACAGGGCCTCACAGATACGCAGTATTTT.

This clonotype was counted a few times. This chain uses TRBV5-1 with TRBJ2-2; D unresolved. Germline CDR1 SGHRS, CDR2 YFSETQ. The CDR3 runs 14 residues. V gave up 4 bases and J gave up 0 bases, with 7 bases separating them. CDR3 DNA: TGCGCCAGCAGCGGGCAGGCGAACACCGGGGAGCTGTTTTTT. Its protein product is CASSGQANTGELFF.

This clonotype appeared many times. The chain employs TRBV20-1 and TRBJ1-1, with TRBD1 identical over 7 bases. This CDR3 is built from 12 residues. CDR1 is DFQATT, CDR2 SNEGSKA, per germline (reference sequence). This CDR3 reads CRPGGRNTEAFF. As DNA, the CDR3 is TGCAGGCCAGGGGGGAGGAACACTGAAGCTTTCTTT.

Comment on this clonotype: No conserved phenylalanine or tryptophan is present at the end of the CDR3, so a read error is the likely explanation. The chain has TRBV28 and TRBJ2-3; 8 bases match TRBD2. J gave up 2 bases and V 2 bases, and 6 bases lay outside the gene matches. CDR1 is MDHEN, CDR2 SYDVKM, per germline. The CDR3 sequence is 16 residues long. CDR3 sequence: CASSLKSGGDTDTQYS. CDR3 in DNA: TGTGCCAGCAGTTTAAAAAGCGGGGGTGACACAGATACGCAGTATTCT.

This clonotype was counted many times. The rearrangement uses TRBV29-1 and TRBJ2-5, with 8 bases that match TRBD1. This CDR3 contains 12 residues. Unmatched junction bases numbered 5, after V lost 7 bases and J lost 4 bases. The germline gives CDR1 SQVTM, CDR2 ANQGSEA. The CDR3 sequence: CSAHDRGETQYF. CDR3 sequence (DNA): TGCAGCGCTCACGACAGGGGAGAGACCCAGTACTTC.

The chain's CDR3 is CSVWRGYGNTIYF. CDR3 nucleotides: TGCAGCGTATGGAGGGGATATGGAAACACCATATATTTT. The chain carries TRBV29-1 and TRBJ1-3; a weak D match, TRBD1 (5 bases). This CDR3 has 13 amino acids. Germline V gene sequence: CDR1 SQVTM, CDR2 ANQGSEA. Deletions cut 6 bases from V and 3 bases from J, with 12 bases between. The complete variable domain, with remaining parts taken from reference TRBV29-1 and TRBJ1-3, reads SAVISQKPSRDICQRGTSLTIQCQVDSQVTMMFWYRQQPGQSLTLIATANQGSEATYESGFVIDKFPISRPNLTFSTLTVSNMSPEDSSIYLCSVWRGYGNTIYFGEGSWLTVV.

Many counts were recorded for this clonotype. This sequence joins TRBV7-2 and TRBJ2-5; tentative D call: TRBD2 (6 bases). Germline CDR1 reads SGHTA; CDR2 reads FQGNSA. This CDR3 has 14 amino acids. Deletions cut 1 base from V and 5 bases from J, with 11 bases between. The CDR3 nucleotides read TGTGCCAGCAGCTTAGGGCGGGGCGGGGAGACCCAGTACTTC. Translating gives CASSLGRGGETQYF.

This clonotype was recorded at least ten times. The chain links TRBV9 to TRBJ2-7; D is unresolved. This CDR3 has 13 residues. CDR1 is SGDLS, CDR2 YYNGEE, per germline. V was cut by 0 bases and J by 5 bases, with 9 bases left in between. The CDR3 DNA follows: TGTGCCAGCAGCGTAGGCCCTTGGGACGAGCAGTACTTC. It encodes CASSVGPWDEQYF. The entire variable domain, with the rest obtained from reference TRBV9 and TRBJ2-7, is as follows: DSGVTQTPKHLITATGQRVTLRCSPRSGDLSVYWYQQSLDQGLQFLIQYYNGEERAKGNILERFSAQQFPDLHSELNLSSLELGDSALYFCASSVGPWDEQYFGPGTRLTVT.